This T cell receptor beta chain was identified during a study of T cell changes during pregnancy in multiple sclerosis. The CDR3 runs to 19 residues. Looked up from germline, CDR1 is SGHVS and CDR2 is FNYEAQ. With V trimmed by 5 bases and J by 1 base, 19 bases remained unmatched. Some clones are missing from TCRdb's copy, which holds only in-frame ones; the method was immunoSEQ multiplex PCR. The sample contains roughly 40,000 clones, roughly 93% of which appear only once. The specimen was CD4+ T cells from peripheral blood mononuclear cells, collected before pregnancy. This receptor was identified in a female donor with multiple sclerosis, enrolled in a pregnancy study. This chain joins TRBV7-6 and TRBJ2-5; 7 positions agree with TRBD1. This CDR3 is CASSPRPGQLTSLQETQYF. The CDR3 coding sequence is TGTGCCAGCAGCCCTAGGCCGGGACAGCTTACCTCGCTCCAAGAGACCCAGTACTTC.